The sample holds a few counts of the clone carrying this T cell receptor beta chain. Antigen unknown. The data were taken from a study of Tregs in tolerant kidney transplant recipients. Across the study: Donor B cells were activated for about eleven days on irradiated CD40L-expressing 3T3 cells.

The CDR3 runs 15 residues. V dropped 6 bases and J dropped 0 bases, with 12 bases sitting between them. Germline CDR1 reads MNHNY; CDR2 reads SVGAGI (reference sequence). The table came from immunoSEQ multiplex PCR; TCRdb's copy has only in-frame clones and leaves some out. The table has a few thousand clones, roughly 41% seen once. The receptor comes from a human donor in good health. Sequencing was performed on Tregs from blood grown in culture. The chain links TRBV6-6 to TRBJ1-5; D is undetermined. CDR3 sequence: CASSHHSLSNQPQHF. Written as DNA, the CDR3 is TGTGCCAGCAGCCACCACAGCCTTAGCAATCAGCCCCAGCATTTT.